These 4 T cell receptor beta chains were all obtained from the same sample, sequenced in a study of shared clonotypes between healthy human individuals. Data came from immunoSEQ multiplex PCR; TCRdb stores just in-frame clones and leaves some out. The sample has roughly 500,000 clones, less than 85% seen once. The source material was PBMCs. The receptors here all came from a woman in her 40s in good health. Some clones in this sample may be carry-over from other donors' samples.

The chain is built from TRBV27 and TRBJ1-2; 8 nucleotides line up with TRBD1. CDR3 size: 14 residues. Losses at the gene ends were 6 bases for V and 8 bases for J; bases not matched to a gene: 11. Germline CDR1 reads MNHEY; CDR2 reads SMNVEV (reference sequence). CDR3 bases: TGTGCCAGCAGAAAACAGGGGGAGTCAAGCGGCTACACCTTC. Amino acid sequence: CASRKQGESSGYTF.

This clone was counted a few times. This chain uses TRBV27 with TRBJ2-2; D is unresolved. This CDR3 spans 14 amino acids. Germline values: CDR1 MNHEY, CDR2 SMNVEV (reference sequence). Trimming shortened V by 1 base and J by 7 bases, and 10 bases separated the two germline ends. In DNA form, the CDR3 reads TGTGCCAGCAGTTTATTTGTATTCGGCGGGGAGCTGTTTTTT. This codes for CASSLFVFGGELFF.

The V gene is TRBV7-9, the J gene TRBJ2-1; 14 bases map to TRBD2. Germline CDR1 reads SEHNR; CDR2 reads FQNEAQ (reference sequence). The CDR3 is 17 amino acids. Losses at the gene ends were 5 bases for V and 7 bases for J; bases not matched to a gene: 10. CDR3 in amino acids: CASSATPGLAGANEQFF. In DNA, the CDR3 is TGTGCCAGCAGCGCTACCCCGGGACTAGCGGGAGCAAATGAGCAGTTCTTC.

This chain links TRBV19 with TRBJ2-5; 9 bases are shared with TRBD2. Germline trimming cut 7 bases from V and 2 bases from J; bases unmatched to any gene: 5. The V gene's germline CDR1 is LNHDA and CDR2 SQIVND (reference sequence). This CDR3 is built from 14 residues. CDR3 region: CASKKTSGQETQYF. The CDR3, as DNA: TGTGCCAGTAAAAAGACTAGCGGACAAGAGACCCAGTACTTC.